Shown below are 28 T cell receptor beta chains from a single sample sequenced in a study of cytomegalovirus exposure and HLA in healthy donors. The data were produced by immunoSEQ multiplex PCR, yet TCRdb's version contains in-frame clones alone and is incomplete. This table holds 190,000 or so clones, approximately 82% found once. Input material: PBMCs. Every receptor here comes from a woman in her twenties or thirties in good health and CMV-seropositive.

The rearrangement uses TRBV29-1 and TRBJ1-1; 10 nucleotides line up with TRBD1. Germline-derived CDR1 and CDR2 are SQVTM and ANQGSEA. This CDR3 has 12 residues. In nucleotides, the CDR3 is TGCATGACTAGGACAGGGGGCACTGAAGCTTTCTTT. Translating gives CMTRTGGTEAFF.

The chain is built from TRBV5-1 and TRBJ2-1; D may correspond to TRBD1 or TRBD2 (7 bases each). The CDR3 sequence is 16 residues long. Germline V gene lookup returns CDR1 SGHRS and CDR2 YFSETQ. The ends were cut back, 4 bases at V and 8 bases at J, with 22 bases in the middle. DNA of the CDR3: TGCGCCAGCAGCCTGGGACAGCAACTCCGGGGGGATGAGCAGTTCTTC. It translates to CASSLGQQLRGDEQFF. The whole variable domain, filled in from reference TRBV5-1 and TRBJ2-1, reads KAGVTQTPRYLIKTRGQQVTLSCSPISGHRSVSWYQQTPGQGLQFLFEYFSETQRNKGNFPGRFSGRQFSNSRSEMNVSTLELGDSALYLCASSLGQQLRGDEQFFGPGTRLTVL.

V gene TRBV7-6 combines with J gene TRBJ2-1; 8 bases map to TRBD2. Losses at the gene ends were 5 bases for V and 12 bases for J; bases not matched to a gene: 6. The germline V gene encodes CDR1 SGHVS and CDR2 FNYEAQ. The CDR3 runs 12 residues. DNA of the CDR3: TGTGCCAGCAGCACCATAGCGGGAATGCAGTTCTTC. It specifies CASSTIAGMQFF.

This clone was counted a few times. This chain links TRBV27 with TRBJ1-5, with D perhaps matching TRBD1 (6 bases). Germline-derived CDR1 and CDR2 are MNHEY and SMNVEV (reference sequence). Trimming removed 3 bases from V and 1 base from J, with 10 bases in between. The CDR3 loop spans 15 amino acids. The CDR3 sequence is CASSLSRGSNQPQHF. In DNA form, the CDR3 reads TGTGCCAGCAGTTTGTCCAGGGGAAGCAATCAGCCCCAGCATTTT.

This clone was seen only once. The V gene is TRBV11-2, the J gene TRBJ1-5; 7 positions agree with TRBD1. The J segment lost 7 bases and the V segment lost 4 bases, leaving 10 bases of the junction unmatched. The CDR3 is 15 amino acids. Germline CDR1 SGHAT, CDR2 FQNNGV. The CDR3 nucleotides are TGTGCCAGCAGCTCCCAGACCCAGGGGGGACAGCCCCAGCATTTT. Its translation: CASSSQTQGGQPQHF.

V usage is TRBV27 and J usage is TRBJ1-1; 7 bases fit TRBD1. The CDR3 sequence is 14 residues long. The germline gives CDR1 MNHEY, CDR2 SMNVEV (reference sequence). With 5 bases clipped from V and 2 bases from J, the junction kept 5 bases outside the gene matches. The CDR3 DNA follows: TGTGCCAGCAGTCTGGGACAGAGCAACACTGAAGCTTTCTTT. Translating gives CASSLGQSNTEAFF.

This sequence joins TRBV4-1 and TRBJ1-2; the D is unclear. CDR1 is MGHRA and CDR2 is YSYEKL in the germline V gene. The V gene lost 4 bases and the J gene lost 4 bases, with 16 bases spanning the gap. This CDR3 spans 15 amino acids. CDR3 sequence reads: CASSLNDEEFYGYTF. In DNA form, the CDR3 reads TGCGCCAGCAGCCTAAATGACGAGGAGTTCTATGGCTACACCTTC.

This clone showed up just a few times. The rearrangement joins TRBV27 to TRBJ1-5, with D unclear. Per the germline V gene, CDR1 is MNHEY and CDR2 is SMNVEV (reference sequence). The CDR3 consists of 14 residues. Trimming cost V 3 bases and J 3 bases, with 9 bases left between them. CDR3 protein: CASSLLAVNQPQHF. The CDR3, as DNA: TGTGCCAGCAGTTTGCTGGCAGTCAATCAGCCCCAGCATTTT.

The J gene is TRBJ2-7, the V gene TRBV7-9; D is unresolved. This CDR3 comprises 13 residues. Germline assignment: CDR1 SEHNR and CDR2 FQNEAQ (reference sequence). With 5 bases removed from V and 7 bases from J, the gap between germline ends came to 15 bases. The CDR3 sequence is CASSPPGANEQYF. The CDR3 coding sequence is TGTGCCAGCAGCCCCCCAGGCGCTAATGAGCAGTACTTC.

This clone showed up just a few times. V usage is TRBV27 and J usage is TRBJ1-1, with TRBD1 as a possible D gene (5 bases). This CDR3 region has 15 residues. Looked up from germline, CDR1 is MNHEY and CDR2 is SMNVEV (reference sequence). The V end lost 3 bases, the J end lost 1 base, and 12 bases lay between the germline ends. Here the CDR3 reads CASSFIPGSNTEAFF. The CDR3 nucleotides read TGTGCCAGCAGTTTCATTCCAGGGTCGAACACTGAAGCTTTCTTT.

This clone was counted once. The rearrangement uses TRBV6-1 and TRBJ2-3; D possibly corresponds to TRBD1 (5 bases). CDR1 and CDR2 (germline): MNHNS, SASEGT. CDR3 length: 14 residues. The germline V and J ends were trimmed by 7 bases and 1 base, with 12 bases remaining between them. Here the CDR3 reads CASIRGSGTDTQYF. The DNA of the CDR3 is TGTGCCAGCATAAGGGGCTCGGGCACAGATACGCAGTATTTT.

CDR3 amino acids: CASSPTGVLDTQYF. As DNA, the CDR3 is TGTGCCAGCTCCCCTACAGGGGTGTTAGATACGCAGTATTTT. The chain recombines TRBV18 with TRBJ2-3; the match to TRBD1 covers 7 bases. The V segment lost 6 bases and the J segment 5 bases; nucleotides outside the gene matches: 8. This CDR3 comprises 14 residues. In germline, CDR1 is KGHSH, CDR2 LQKENI.

Regarding this clone: At one boundary the junction diverges from the germline segment, which might be a read error. The rearrangement uses TRBV2 and TRBJ2-7, with 7 positions matching TRBD1. The germline V gene encodes CDR1 SNHLY and CDR2 FYNNEI. The CDR3 is 14 amino acids. This CDR3 reads CASSEGGLSYEQYF. The CDR3 nucleotides are TGTGCCAGCAGCGAAGGGGGCCTCTCCTACGAGCAGTACTTC. The entire variable domain, with the rest obtained from reference TRBV2 and TRBJ2-7, is as follows: EPEVTQTPSHQVTQMGQEVILRCVPISNHLYFYWYRQILGQKVEFLVSFYNNEISEKSEIFDDQFSVERPDGSNFTLKIRSTKLEDSAMYFCASSEGGLSYEQYFGPGTRLTVT.

This chain connects TRBV9 to TRBJ1-4; possible D gene TRBD1, 5 bases. The CDR3 is made up of 14 amino acids. Deletions cut 0 bases from V and 9 bases from J, with 12 bases between. The germline V gene encodes CDR1 SGDLS and CDR2 YYNGEE. This chain's CDR3 is CASSVGGAGQKLFF. CDR3 DNA sequence: TGTGCCAGCAGCGTAGGAGGAGCAGGGCAAAAACTGTTTTTT.

This clone was seen a handful of times. V is TRBV28 and J is TRBJ2-7, with 8 bases aligning to TRBD1. This CDR3 spans 14 amino acids. The V gene end was trimmed by 10 bases and the J gene end by 1 base; junction bases not matched to a gene: 9. CDR1 is MDHEN, CDR2 SYDVKM, per germline. The CDR3 nucleotides read TGTGCCACCTTGACGACAGGGGATTCCTACGAGCAGTACTTC. As protein: CATLTTGDSYEQYF.

The chain is built from TRBV29-1 and TRBJ1-2, with a tentative D call TRBD1 (5 bases). The CDR3 extends over 14 amino acids. V gave up 1 base and J gave up 8 bases, with 17 bases separating them. Germline values: CDR1 SQVTM, CDR2 ANQGSEA. CDR3 protein: CSVEVGTPGRGYTF. The CDR3 DNA follows: TGCAGCGTTGAAGTTGGGACTCCCGGACGAGGCTACACCTTC.

The sample holds one count of this clone. The rearrangement uses TRBV11-2 and TRBJ2-7, with D tentatively TRBD1 (6 bases). The CDR3 consists of 14 residues. CDR1 SGHAT and CDR2 FQNNGV come from the germline V gene. Trimming removed 1 base from V and 5 bases from J, with 12 bases in between. CDR3 residues: CASSLGQGKDEQYF. The CDR3 nucleotides are TGTGCCAGCAGCTTAGGTCAGGGGAAGGACGAGCAGTACTTC.

This rearrangement joins TRBV9 to TRBJ1-1; no firm D call. The V end was cut by 0 bases, the J end by 1 base, with 7 bases between. The germline V gene has CDR1 SGDLS and CDR2 YYNGEE. The CDR3 sequence is 14 residues long. CDR3 sequence reads: CASSVEGGNTEAFF. DNA for the CDR3: TGTGCCAGCAGCGTAGAAGGAGGGAACACTGAAGCTTTCTTT.

A few counts support this clone. The chain joins TRBV7-9 to TRBJ2-7; a weak D match, TRBD1 (6 bases). Germline loops: CDR1 SEHNR, CDR2 FQNEAQ (reference sequence). V lost 6 bases and J 3 bases, leaving 9 bases between the germline ends. The CDR3 contains 12 residues. The CDR3 here is CASRGASYEQYF. DNA for the CDR3: TGTGCCAGCAGGGGGGCCAGCTACGAGCAGTACTTC.

J is TRBJ2-1 and V is TRBV19, with 11 bases matching TRBD2. This CDR3 contains 13 residues. The germline CDR1 and CDR2 sequences are LNHDA and SQIVND (reference sequence). V shed 10 bases and J 4 bases; nucleotides not matched to a gene: 3. In DNA, the CDR3 is TGTGCCATTACTAGCGGGAGTTACAATGAGCAGTTCTTC. This encodes CAITSGSYNEQFF.

This clone was counted once. V and J are TRBV5-1 and TRBJ2-1; 10 bases line up with TRBD2. This CDR3 comprises 17 residues. Trimming cost V 3 bases and J 7 bases; bases outside gene matches: 13. CDR1 is SGHRS, CDR2 YFSETQ, per germline. This chain's CDR3 is CASSSPLAGAAGNEQFF. The CDR3 DNA sequence: TGCGCCAGCAGCTCCCCCCTAGCGGGAGCAGCGGGGAATGAGCAGTTCTTC.

The rearrangement joins TRBV5-6 to TRBJ2-1; possibly TRBD2 for D (5 bases). This CDR3 has 13 residues. Germline CDR1 reads SGHDT; CDR2 reads YYEEEE. V was clipped by 2 bases and J by 8 bases, with 11 bases between them. The CDR3 region has the DNA TGTGCCAGCAGCTTTGCCGGGGTCCATGAGCAGTTCTTC. Translation gives CASSFAGVHEQFF.

The genes are TRBV27 and TRBJ2-3, with D maybe TRBD1 (5 bases). Germline CDR1 is MNHEY and CDR2 is SMNVEV (reference sequence). This CDR3 spans 20 amino acids. V lost 6 bases and J 1 base, leaving 29 bases between the germline ends. CDR3 DNA: TGTGCCAGCAGCCACATCTTTGGGGCCTTGAATCGGAGCCGCACAGATACGCAGTATTTT. Translation: CASSHIFGALNRSRTDTQYF.

As DNA, the CDR3 is TGTGCCTTCTACTCTGGAAACACCATATATTTT. This translates into CAFYSGNTIYF. This rearrangement joins TRBV30 to TRBJ1-3; D not resolved. The CDR3 spans 11 residues. CDR1 is GTSNPN, CDR2 SVGIG, per germline (reference sequence). V lost 7 bases and J 0 bases, leaving 4 bases between the germline ends.

This clone was detected a few times. Other DNA sequences from this sample encode an identical CDR3 as well. This rearrangement joins TRBV5-6 to TRBJ2-7; D not certain. This CDR3 is 12 amino acids long. Deletions cut 4 bases from V and 0 bases from J, with 5 bases between. Germline V gene lookup returns CDR1 SGHDT and CDR2 YYEEEE. The CDR3 DNA is TGTGCCAGCAGCCTCAGCTCCTACGAGCAGTACTTC. Translated, it gives CASSLSSYEQYF.

The chain is built from TRBV5-6 and TRBJ1-2, with D unresolved. In germline, CDR1 is SGHDT, CDR2 YYEEEE. CDR3 length: 14 residues. Trimming took 3 bases from V and 0 from J, leaving 9 bases between them. The CDR3 DNA reads TGTGCCAGCAGCTCCGGGATCCCTAACTATGGCTACACCTTC. Residues: CASSSGIPNYGYTF.

V is TRBV6-5 and J is TRBJ2-5; 9 nucleotides align to TRBD1. V shed 7 bases and J 5 bases; nucleotides not matched to a gene: 11. From germline, CDR1 is MNHEY and CDR2 SVGAGI. This CDR3 contains 15 residues. The CDR3 nucleotides are TGTGCCAGCACCAAAGTCGGACAGGGGCGGGAGACCCAGTACTTC. Protein product: CASTKVGQGRETQYF.

The rearrangement links TRBV18 to TRBJ1-2; D is possibly TRBD1 (6 bases). Between the trimmed V and J ends, which lost 3 bases and 4 bases, there was a span of 15 bases. Per the germline V gene, CDR1 is KGHSH and CDR2 is LQKENI. The CDR3 is made up of 15 amino acids. The CDR3 loop is CASSPERQALYGYTF. For the CDR3, the DNA is TGTGCCAGCTCACCCGAAAGACAGGCTCTCTATGGCTACACCTTC. Full variable domain (remainder filled in from reference TRBV18 and TRBJ1-2): NAGVMQNPRHLVRRRGQEARLRCSPMKGHSHVYWYRQLPEEGLKFMVYLQKENIIDESGMPKERFSAEFPKEGPSILRIQQVVRGDSAAYFCASSPERQALYGYTFGSGTRLTVV.